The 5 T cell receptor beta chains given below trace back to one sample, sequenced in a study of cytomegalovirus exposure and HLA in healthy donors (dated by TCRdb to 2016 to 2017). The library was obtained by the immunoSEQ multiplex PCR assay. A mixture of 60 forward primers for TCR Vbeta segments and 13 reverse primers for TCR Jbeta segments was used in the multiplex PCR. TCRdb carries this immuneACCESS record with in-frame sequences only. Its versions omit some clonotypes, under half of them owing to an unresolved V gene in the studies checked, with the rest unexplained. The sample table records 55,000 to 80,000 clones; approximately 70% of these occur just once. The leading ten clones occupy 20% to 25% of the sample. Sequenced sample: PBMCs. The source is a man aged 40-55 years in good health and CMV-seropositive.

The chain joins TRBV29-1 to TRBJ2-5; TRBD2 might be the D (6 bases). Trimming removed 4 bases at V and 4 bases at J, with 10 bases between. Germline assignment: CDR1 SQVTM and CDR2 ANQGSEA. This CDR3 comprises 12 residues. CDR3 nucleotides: TGCAGCGTTGCTCGGGGGACAGAGACCCAGTACTTC. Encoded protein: CSVARGTETQYF. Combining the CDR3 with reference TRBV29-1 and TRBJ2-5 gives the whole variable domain SAVISQKPSRDICQRGTSLTIQCQVDSQVTMMFWYRQQPGQSLTLIATANQGSEATYESGFVIDKFPISRPNLTFSTLTVSNMSPEDSSIYLCSVARGTETQYFGPGTRLLVL.

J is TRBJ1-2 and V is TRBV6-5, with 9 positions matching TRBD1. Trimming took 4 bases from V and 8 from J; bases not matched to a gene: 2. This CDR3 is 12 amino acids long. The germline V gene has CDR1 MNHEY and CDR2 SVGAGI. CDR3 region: CASSSGQGGYTF. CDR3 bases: TGTGCCAGCAGTTCGGGACAGGGAGGCTACACCTTC.

The CDR3 DNA sequence: TGCAGCGTCATTTTCCCGAGTTCCTATGGCTACACCTTC. Its translation is CSVIFPSSYGYTF. The V and J genes are TRBV29-1 and TRBJ1-2; D is unresolved. Deletions cut 6 bases from V and 4 bases from J, with 15 bases between. This CDR3 has 13 amino acids. In germline, CDR1 is SQVTM, CDR2 ANQGSEA.

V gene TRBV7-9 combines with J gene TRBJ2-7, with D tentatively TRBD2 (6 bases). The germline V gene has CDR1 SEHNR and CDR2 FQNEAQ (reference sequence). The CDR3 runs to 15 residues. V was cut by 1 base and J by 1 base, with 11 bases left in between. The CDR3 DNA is TGTGCCAGCAGCTTAGTGGGCGGAGGGTCCTACGAGCAGTACTTC. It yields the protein CASSLVGGGSYEQYF.

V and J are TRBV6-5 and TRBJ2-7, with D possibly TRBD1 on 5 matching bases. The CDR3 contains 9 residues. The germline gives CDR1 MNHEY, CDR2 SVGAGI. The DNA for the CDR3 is TGTGTCAAAGGGGAAGAGCAGTACTTC. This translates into CVKGEEQYF.